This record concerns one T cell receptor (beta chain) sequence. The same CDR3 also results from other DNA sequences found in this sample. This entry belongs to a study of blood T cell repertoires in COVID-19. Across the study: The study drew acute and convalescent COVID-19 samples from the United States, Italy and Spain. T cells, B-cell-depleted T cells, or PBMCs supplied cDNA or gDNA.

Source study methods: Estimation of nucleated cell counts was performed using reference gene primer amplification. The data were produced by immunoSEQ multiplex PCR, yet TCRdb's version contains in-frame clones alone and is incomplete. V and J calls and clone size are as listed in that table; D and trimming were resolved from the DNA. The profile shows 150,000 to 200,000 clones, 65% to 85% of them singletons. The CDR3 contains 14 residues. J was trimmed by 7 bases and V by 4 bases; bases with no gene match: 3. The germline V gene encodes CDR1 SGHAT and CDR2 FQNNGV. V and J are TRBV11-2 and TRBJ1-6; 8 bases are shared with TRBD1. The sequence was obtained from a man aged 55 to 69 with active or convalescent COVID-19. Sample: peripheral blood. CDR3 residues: CASSYRGNNSPLHF. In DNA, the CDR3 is TGTGCCAGCAGCTACAGGGGGAACAATTCACCCCTCCACTTT. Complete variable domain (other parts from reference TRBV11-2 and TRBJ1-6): EAGVAQSPRYKIIEKRQSVAFWCNPISGHATLYWYQQILGQGPKLLIQFQNNGVVDDSQLPKDRFSAERLKGVDSTLKIQPAKLEDSAVYLCASSYRGNNSPLHFGNGTRLTVT.